The 9 T cell receptor beta chains below were found in one sample sequenced in a study of T cell responses to AZD1222 COVID-19 vaccine. Profiling relied on immunoSEQ multiplex PCR, and the TCRdb table lists in-frame clones only, not all of them. Of under 130,000 clones in the sample, roughly 89% were seen once. Sequencing was performed on peripheral blood, taken on day 0 of AZD1222 vaccination. Receptor source: an adult in good health.

The chain joins TRBV15 to TRBJ2-7; 12 nucleotides match TRBD1. J gave up 9 bases and V 3 bases, and 12 bases lay outside the gene matches. This CDR3 is built from 16 residues. Germline CDR1 is LNHNV and CDR2 is YYDKDF (reference sequence). CDR3 loop: CATSSAGTGGIQGQYF. DNA for the CDR3: TGTGCCACCAGCAGCGCCGGGACAGGGGGCATCCAGGGGCAGTACTTC.

This rearrangement joins TRBV6-5 to TRBJ1-5, with D perhaps TRBD1 (6 bases). Trimming pared 9 bases from V and 0 bases from J, leaving 12 bases between. The CDR3 spans 14 residues. Germline CDR1 MNHEY, CDR2 SVGAGI. CDR3 bases: TGTGCCAGTCAGGGGAAAAATAGCAATCAGCCCCAGCATTTT. Translated, it gives CASQGKNSNQPQHF.

J is TRBJ2-7 and V is TRBV7-2, with TRBD1 matching 9 bases. This CDR3 has 14 amino acids. Looked up from germline, CDR1 is SGHTA and CDR2 is FQGNSA. Trimming cost V 6 bases and J 2 bases; bases outside gene matches: 5. CDR3 loop: CASSFRQGAYEQYF. The DNA for the CDR3 is TGTGCCAGCAGTTTTAGACAGGGGGCCTACGAGCAGTACTTC.

The rearrangement uses TRBV7-3 and TRBJ2-5, with 9 nucleotides matching TRBD2. V lost 5 bases and J lost 5; bases outside the gene matches: 9. Looked up from germline, CDR1 is SGHTA and CDR2 is FQGTGA. This CDR3 region has 15 residues. The CDR3 protein is CASSAAGGAVETQYF. DNA of the CDR3: TGTGCCAGCAGCGCCGCGGGGGGGGCGGTGGAGACCCAGTACTTC.

The chain links TRBV24-1 to TRBJ1-5; D unclear. V was clipped by 2 bases and J by 12 bases, with 22 bases between them. The CDR3 runs 16 residues. The V gene's germline CDR1 is KGHDR and CDR2 SFDVKD. The CDR3: CATSDSFPGESKVQHF. The DNA for the CDR3 is TGTGCCACCAGTGATTCTTTCCCGGGAGAATCAAAAGTCCAGCATTTT.

The rearrangement links TRBV11-2 to TRBJ1-2; 8 bases agree with TRBD1. The V gene's germline CDR1 is SGHAT and CDR2 FQNNGV. V shed 1 base and J 6 bases; nucleotides not matched to a gene: 4. The CDR3 contains 14 residues. Written as DNA, the CDR3 is TGTGCCAGCAGCTTAGGGCAGGGGGCAGATGGCTACACCTTC. Translated: CASSLGQGADGYTF.

The chain couples TRBV19 to TRBJ2-7; 9 positions agree with TRBD2. The V segment lost 7 bases and the J segment 4 bases; nucleotides outside the gene matches: 8. Per germline, CDR1 LNHDA and CDR2 SQIVND (reference sequence). CDR3 length: 14 residues. This CDR3 is CASNPSGTVYEQYF. The CDR3, as DNA: TGTGCCAGTAATCCTAGCGGGACGGTATACGAGCAGTACTTC.

This chain joins TRBV5-5 and TRBJ2-7, with unresolved D. Trimming stripped 0 bases from V and 2 bases from J, with 3 bases between. The CDR3 length is 12 residues. Germline V CDR1 and CDR2: SGHKS, YYEKEE (reference sequence). The CDR3 loop reads CASSLGTYEQYF. The CDR3 region has the DNA TGTGCCAGCAGCTTGGGCACCTACGAGCAGTACTTC.

The V call is TRBV27, the J call TRBJ2-7; 9 bases match TRBD2. The CDR3 is 16 amino acids. J was trimmed by 3 bases and V by 6 bases; bases with no gene match: 12. The germline gives CDR1 MNHEY, CDR2 SMNVEV (reference sequence). As DNA, the CDR3 is TGTGCCAGCAGCCTCAACAGCGGGAGGTCCTTCTACGAGCAGTACTTC. Residues: CASSLNSGRSFYEQYF.